Below, one T cell receptor (beta chain) is given with its context. Clones were read by immunoSEQ multiplex PCR, and TCRdb kept only the in-frame ones, dropping some. The repertoire consists of some 80,000 clones, with around 90% occurring once and the leading ten covering over 1.5%. The trim removed 6 bases at V and 3 bases at J, leaving 6 bases unmatched. The germline gives CDR1 ENHRY, CDR2 SYGVKD. The CDR3 runs 14 residues. The data were taken from a study of control samples from healthy donors and cancer patients. Sequencing used PBMCs. The chain has TRBV10-3 and TRBJ1-2, with 8 bases matching TRBD1. The TCR sequence derives from a woman aged 55-70 years with head and neck cancer. The DNA of the CDR3 is TGTGCCATCAGGGGGGACAGGACCGACTATGGCTACACCTTC. This translates into CAIRGDRTDYGYTF.